One T cell receptor beta chain is described in this entry. The sample belongs to a study of blood T cell repertoires in COVID-19. Study-wide background: Italy, Spain and the United States were the sources of the convalescent and acute COVID-19 samples. Sources were T cells, B-cell-depleted T cells, or PBMCs; the material itself was cDNA or gDNA.

Germline V gene lookup returns CDR1 MNHEY and CDR2 SMNVEV (reference sequence). The CDR3 is made up of 17 amino acids. The ends lost 6 bases at V and 3 bases at J; junction bases unmatched: 15. Per the original data handling: Amplifying reference gene primers gave estimates of nucleated cell counts. Sequencing was performed with immunoSEQ multiplex PCR; in TCRdb, only in-frame clones are kept and a portion is missing. The D gene and trimming were derived from the DNA, and the V and J assignments and clone size from that table. The table includes roughly 62,000 clones, roughly 87% detected once. V is TRBV27 and J is TRBJ1-1; 8 nucleotides line up with TRBD1. This TCR was recovered from a human donor with acute or convalescent COVID-19. The donor label of this sample is uncertain. What was sequenced was peripheral blood. CDR3 DNA: TGTGCCAGCAGGATCACAGGAGGCAGGGGGCGGGACACTGAAGCTTTCTTT. This encodes CASRITGGRGRDTEAFF.